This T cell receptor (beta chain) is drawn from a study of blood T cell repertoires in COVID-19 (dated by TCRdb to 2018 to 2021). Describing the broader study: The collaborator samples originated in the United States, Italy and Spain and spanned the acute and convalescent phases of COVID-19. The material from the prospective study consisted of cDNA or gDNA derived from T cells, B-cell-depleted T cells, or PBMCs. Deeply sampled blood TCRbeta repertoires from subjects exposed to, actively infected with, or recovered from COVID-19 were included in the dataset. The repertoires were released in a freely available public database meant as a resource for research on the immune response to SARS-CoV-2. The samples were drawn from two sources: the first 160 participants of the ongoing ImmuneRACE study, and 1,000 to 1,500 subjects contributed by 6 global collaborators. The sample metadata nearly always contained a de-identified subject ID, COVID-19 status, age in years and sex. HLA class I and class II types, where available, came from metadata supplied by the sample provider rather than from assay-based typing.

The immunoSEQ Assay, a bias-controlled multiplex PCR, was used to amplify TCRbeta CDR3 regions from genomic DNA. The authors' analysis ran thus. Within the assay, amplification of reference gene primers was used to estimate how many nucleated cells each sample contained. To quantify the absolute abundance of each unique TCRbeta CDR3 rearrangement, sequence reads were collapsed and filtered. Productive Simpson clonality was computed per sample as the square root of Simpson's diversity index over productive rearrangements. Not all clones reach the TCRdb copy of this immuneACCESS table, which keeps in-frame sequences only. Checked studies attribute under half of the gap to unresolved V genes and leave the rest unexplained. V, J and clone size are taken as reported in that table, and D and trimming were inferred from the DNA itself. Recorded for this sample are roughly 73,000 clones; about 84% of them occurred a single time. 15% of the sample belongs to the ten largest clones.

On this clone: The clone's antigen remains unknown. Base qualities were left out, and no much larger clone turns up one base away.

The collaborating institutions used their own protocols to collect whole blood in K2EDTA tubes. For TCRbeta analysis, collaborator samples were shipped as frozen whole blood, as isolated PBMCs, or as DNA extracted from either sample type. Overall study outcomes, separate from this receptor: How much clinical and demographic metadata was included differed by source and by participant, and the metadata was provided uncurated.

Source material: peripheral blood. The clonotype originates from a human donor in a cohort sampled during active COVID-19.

The DNA sequence is TGTGCCAGCAGTTCAATGACAGGGTGGGGTACGCAGTATTTT. Its coded protein is CASSSMTGWGTQYF. The rearrangement joined TRBV28 to TRBJ2-3; TRBD1 aligns with 7 central bases. The CDR3 starts with the cysteine, ends with the phenylalanine, and has 14 residues. Of the read, only the CDR3 DNA is kept; its 42 bases are in frame from base 1. Relative to germline, V is missing 4 bases and J is missing 8 bases, with 9 bases of the junction outside any gene match. As encoded in the germline V gene, CDR1 is MDHEN while CDR2 is SYDVKM.